The 20 T cell receptor beta chains presented below share a single source sample, sequenced in a study of blood T cell repertoires in COVID-19. The data were produced by immunoSEQ multiplex PCR, yet TCRdb's version contains in-frame clones alone and is incomplete. The sample carries about 60,000 clones, about 90% recorded once. The sequenced sample was peripheral blood. The receptors originated from a human donor in a cohort sampled during active COVID-19.

The chain employs TRBV2 and TRBJ2-7, with TRBD2 identical over 8 bases. The CDR3 loop spans 13 amino acids. Germline CDR1 reads SNHLY; CDR2 reads FYNNEI. V trimming: 5 bases; J trimming: 3 bases; junction bases outside the gene matches: 3. CDR3 sequence reads: CASSLLAGYEQYF. CDR3 nucleotides: TGTGCCAGCAGTTTGCTAGCGGGCTACGAGCAGTACTTC.

This clone was seen a handful of times. This chain uses TRBV3-1 (or the pseudogene TRBV3-2) with TRBJ1-5, with 7 nucleotides matching TRBD1. CDR3 length: 17 amino acids. V trimming: 2 bases; J trimming: 0 bases; junction bases outside the gene matches: 7. Germline CDR1 and CDR2: LGHDT and YNNKEL (reference sequence). The CDR3 sequence is CASSQLPTGNSNQPQHF. The DNA for the CDR3 is TGTGCCAGCAGCCAACTACCGACAGGGAATAGCAATCAGCCCCAGCATTTT.

The chain links TRBV11-2 to TRBJ2-7; perhaps TRBD1 as D (6 bases). This CDR3 comprises 18 residues. The germline CDR1 and CDR2 sequences are SGHAT and FQNNGV. With 2 bases removed from V and 0 bases from J, the gap between germline ends came to 20 bases. CDR3 coding DNA: TGTGCCAGCAGCTTAAGCCTCCGGTTACAGGGAGTCTCCTACGAGCAGTACTTC. Protein product: CASSLSLRLQGVSYEQYF.

This chain joins TRBV7-2 and TRBJ2-1; D might be TRBD2 (5 bases). Germline-derived CDR1 and CDR2 are SGHTA and FQGNSA. This CDR3 contains 15 residues. V shed 2 bases and J shed 6 bases, with 14 bases lying between them. In DNA form, the CDR3 reads TGTGCCAGCAGCTTAAACCGGGCTAGCCCCAATGAGCAGTTCTTC. Amino acid sequence: CASSLNRASPNEQFF.

The V and J genes are TRBV18 and TRBJ1-1; maybe TRBD1 (5 bases). The CDR3 contains 15 residues. Trimming removed 3 bases from V and 6 bases from J, with 17 bases in between. CDR1 is KGHSH and CDR2 is LQKENI in the germline V gene. The CDR3 DNA follows: TGTGCCAGCTCACCGGTAGGCCAGGGAGGGCCTGAAGCTTTCTTT. Its translation: CASSPVGQGGPEAFF.

The rearrangement joins TRBV5-1 to TRBJ2-5, with TRBD1 as a possible D gene (6 bases). This CDR3 spans 15 amino acids. Germline CDR1 SGHRS, CDR2 YFSETQ. Trimming removed 0 bases at V and 2 bases at J, with 11 bases between. The CDR3 sequence: CASSLAGTLQETQYF. CDR3 DNA: TGCGCCAGCAGCTTGGCCGGGACACTTCAAGAGACCCAGTACTTC.

The J gene is TRBJ2-1, the V gene TRBV30, with 16 bases fitting TRBD2. The CDR3 totals 15 residues. Germline V gene lookup returns CDR1 GTSNPN and CDR2 SVGIG (reference sequence). Trimming took 3 bases from V and 6 from J; bases not matched to a gene: 2. The DNA of the CDR3 is TGTGCCTGGAGCGGGACTAGCGGGAGGGTCAATGAGCAGTTCTTC. Amino acids: CAWSGTSGRVNEQFF.

The chain carries TRBV5-1 and TRBJ2-1; no clear D. The germline V and J ends were trimmed by 7 bases and 8 bases, with 19 bases remaining between them. CDR3 length: 14 amino acids. Germline CDR1 is SGHRS and CDR2 is YFSETQ. CDR3 in DNA: TGCGCCAGCCAGCGACTCGCGAGCACTGATGAGCAGTTCTTC. Translating it yields CASQRLASTDEQFF.

The chain has TRBV24-1 and TRBJ2-2; 11 bases fit TRBD2. Germline V gene sequence: CDR1 KGHDR, CDR2 SFDVKD. CDR3 size: 19 residues. After removal of 5 bases from V and 7 bases from J, the junction contained 17 bases not matched to a gene. The CDR3 bases are TGTGCCACCAGTGCAAAAGGGCGTAGCGGGAGGGCCCTCAGCGGGGAGCTGTTTTTT. Its protein product is CATSAKGRSGRALSGELFF.

The rearrangement joins TRBV19 to TRBJ2-2; a weak D match, TRBD2 (5 bases). V dropped 5 bases and J dropped 6 bases, with 7 bases sitting between them. Germline lookup yields CDR1 LNHDA and CDR2 SQIVND (reference sequence). The CDR3 length is 12 residues. CDR3 DNA: TGTGCCAGTAGTGAAGCGGCCGGGGAGCTGTTTTTT. It codes for CASSEAAGELFF.

The chain employs TRBV19 and TRBJ2-2; D uncertain. The CDR3 is 14 amino acids. The V end was cut by 1 base, the J end by 4 bases, with 7 bases between. From germline, CDR1 is LNHDA and CDR2 SQIVND (reference sequence). DNA of the CDR3: TGTGCCAGTAGTATAGCCAGTATCACCGGGGAGCTGTTTTTT. Translating gives CASSIASITGELFF.

The V call is TRBV29-1, the J call TRBJ1-1, with 8 bases aligning to TRBD1. This CDR3 contains 13 residues. Germline CDR1 SQVTM, CDR2 ANQGSEA. Losses at the gene ends were 8 bases for V and 1 base for J; bases not matched to a gene: 6. CDR3 in DNA: TGCAGCATATCACAGGGGGGGAACACTGAAGCTTTCTTT. Protein sequence: CSISQGGNTEAFF.

This chain links TRBV7-2 with TRBJ2-7; D perhaps matches TRBD2 (7 bases). The CDR3 contains 14 residues. Germline CDR1 and CDR2: SGHTA and FQGNSA. Trimming cost V 5 bases and J 4 bases, with 15 bases left between them. As DNA, the CDR3 is TGTGCCAGCAGCAGGGGCGGGGGCATTTACGAGCAGTACTTC. Protein sequence: CASSRGGGIYEQYF.

The chain combines TRBV2 with TRBJ1-2; 8 bases match TRBD1. Germline V gene data show CDR1 as SNHLY and CDR2 as FYNNEI. The CDR3 consists of 12 residues. V lost 6 bases, J lost 6 bases, and 3 bases stayed unmatched. The CDR3 is CASRETGDGYTF. The DNA for the CDR3 is TGTGCCAGCAGGGAGACAGGGGATGGCTACACCTTC. The complete variable domain, with remaining parts taken from reference TRBV2 and TRBJ1-2, reads EPEVTQTPSHQVTQMGQEVILRCVPISNHLYFYWYRQILGQKVEFLVSFYNNEISEKSEIFDDQFSVERPDGSNFTLKIRSTKLEDSAMYFCASRETGDGYTFGSGTRLTVV.

V is TRBV18 and J is TRBJ1-5, with 7 bases identical to TRBD1. The CDR3 totals 14 residues. V lost 2 bases to trimming and J lost 4 bases; unmatched junction nucleotides: 2. Germline CDR1 KGHSH, CDR2 LQKENI. DNA of the CDR3: TGTGCCAGCTCACCAAGACAGGGTAATCAGCCCCAGCATTTT. Translation: CASSPRQGNQPQHF.

The chain couples TRBV2 to TRBJ2-7, with 11 bases matching TRBD2. This CDR3 region has 17 residues. Germline V gene data show CDR1 as SNHLY and CDR2 as FYNNEI. The V gene end was trimmed by 0 bases and the J gene end by 2 bases; junction bases not matched to a gene: 6. CDR3 DNA: TGTGCCAGCAGTGAAGCCTTGGGACTAGCGGACCCCTACGAGCAGTACTTC. It encodes CASSEALGLADPYEQYF. The full variable domain, its missing parts supplied by reference TRBV2 and TRBJ2-7, is EPEVTQTPSHQVTQMGQEVILRCVPISNHLYFYWYRQILGQKVEFLVSFYNNEISEKSEIFDDQFSVERPDGSNFTLKIRSTKLEDSAMYFCASSEALGLADPYEQYFGPGTRLTVT.

J is TRBJ2-1 and V is TRBV3-1 (or the pseudogene TRBV3-2); 12 bases map to TRBD2. The germline V gene has CDR1 LGHDT and CDR2 YNNKEL (reference sequence). The CDR3 covers 17 residues. Trimming cost V 1 base and J 5 bases; bases outside gene matches: 6. For the CDR3, the DNA is TGTGCCAGCAGCCAAGGTATAAGGACTAGCGGGAACAATGAGCAGTTCTTC. Translated, it gives CASSQGIRTSGNNEQFF.

The V gene is TRBV7-9, the J gene TRBJ1-2; 7 bases agree with TRBD1. V was clipped by 3 bases and J by 6 bases; unmatched bases: 4. Germline lookup yields CDR1 SEHNR and CDR2 FQNEAQ (reference sequence). The CDR3 runs 13 residues. The CDR3 is CASSFERGHGYTF. DNA for the CDR3: TGTGCCAGCAGCTTTGAGAGGGGGCATGGCTACACCTTC.

The chain combines TRBV4-3 with TRBJ2-7, with D possibly TRBD2 on 6 matching bases. Germline loops: CDR1 LGHNA, CDR2 YSLEER. The CDR3 runs to 13 residues. The V end was cut by 4 bases, the J end by 9 bases, with 16 bases between. For the CDR3, the DNA is TGCGCCAGCAGCCCACGCCCGGGAGCCAGGCAGTACTTC. It yields the protein CASSPRPGARQYF.

V usage is TRBV5-1 and J usage is TRBJ2-7; the match to TRBD1 covers 12 bases. The CDR3 has 15 residues. The junction had 6 bases not matched to a gene; V was cut back by 4 bases and J by 4 bases. Germline CDR1 and CDR2: SGHRS and YFSETQ. CDR3 coding DNA: TGCGCCAGCAGCAAGGGGACAGGGGGCTCATACGAGCAGTACTTC. As protein: CASSKGTGGSYEQYF.